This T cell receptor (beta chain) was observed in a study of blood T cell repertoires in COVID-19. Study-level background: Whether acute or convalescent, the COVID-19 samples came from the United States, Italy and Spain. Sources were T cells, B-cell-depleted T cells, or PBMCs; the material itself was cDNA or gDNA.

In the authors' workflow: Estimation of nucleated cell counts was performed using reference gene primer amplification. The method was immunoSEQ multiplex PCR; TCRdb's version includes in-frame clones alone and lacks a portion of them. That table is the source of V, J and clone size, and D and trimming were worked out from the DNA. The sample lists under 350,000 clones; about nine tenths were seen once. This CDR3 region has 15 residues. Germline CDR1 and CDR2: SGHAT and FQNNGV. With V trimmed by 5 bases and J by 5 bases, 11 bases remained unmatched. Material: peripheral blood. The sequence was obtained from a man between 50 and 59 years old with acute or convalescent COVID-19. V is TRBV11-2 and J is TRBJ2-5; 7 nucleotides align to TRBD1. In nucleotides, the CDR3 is TGTGCCAGCAGCACAGGGGACACTGGATGGGAGACCCAGTACTTC. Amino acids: CASSTGDTGWETQYF. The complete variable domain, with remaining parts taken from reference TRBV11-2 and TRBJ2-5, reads EAGVAQSPRYKIIEKRQSVAFWCNPISGHATLYWYQQILGQGPKLLIQFQNNGVVDDSQLPKDRFSAERLKGVDSTLKIQPAKLEDSAVYLCASSTGDTGWETQYFGPGTRLLVL.